This TCR beta chain was sequenced for a study of radiotherapy plus CTLA-4 blockade in lung cancer. Study details: Objective responses were seen in around 18% of patients, disease control in about 30%.

In the case of this clone: Its antigen is not identified.

Patients with chemo-refractory metastatic non-small-cell lung cancer received focal radiation plus CTLA-4 blockade with ipilimumab. Study-level results: Early shifts in blood T cell clones, with interferon-beta, reportedly predicted response best.

The V gene end was trimmed by 6 bases and the J gene end by 5 bases; junction bases not matched to a gene: 10. The CDR3 is 15 residues long. CDR1 is SGHAT, CDR2 FQDESV, per germline (reference sequence). Profiling relied on immunoSEQ multiplex PCR, and the TCRdb table lists in-frame clones only, not all of them. The sample includes just under 60,000 clones, more than 60% seen only once; the top ten take 3% to 4%. The specimen was peripheral blood, collected from a patient treated with radiotherapy plus ipilimumab. This chain connects TRBV11-1 to TRBJ2-5, with 9 bases lining up with TRBD2. The TCR originated in a human donor with non-small cell lung cancer who had a partial response to radiotherapy plus ipilimumab. In DNA, the CDR3 is TGTGCCAGCAGTTCTCCGGGACTAGCAAGCGAGACCCAGTACTTC. Protein product: CASSSPGLASETQYF.